These 20 T cell receptor beta chains share one sample of origin, sequenced in a study of blood T cell repertoires in COVID-19. The method was immunoSEQ multiplex PCR; TCRdb's version includes in-frame clones alone and lacks a portion of them. Of 40,000 to 50,000 clones in the sample, more than 80% were seen once. Sequenced material: peripheral blood. These receptors originate from a man aged 30-40 years with active or convalescent COVID-19.

CDR3 sequence (DNA): TGTGCCAGCAGTTTATATCGGGGGGCCCCGAGGGAAAAACTGTTTTTT. It translates to CASSLYRGAPREKLFF. The chain combines TRBV27 with TRBJ1-4; tentative D call: TRBD1 (6 bases). V was cut by 1 base and J by 8 bases, with 17 bases left in between. Per the germline V gene, CDR1 is MNHEY and CDR2 is SMNVEV (reference sequence). This CDR3 is built from 16 residues.

V usage is TRBV27 and J usage is TRBJ1-1; D is perhaps TRBD1 (5 bases). Germline CDR1 MNHEY, CDR2 SMNVEV (reference sequence). V lost 4 bases and J lost 0, with 12 bases in between. This CDR3 region has 15 residues. The CDR3 region has the DNA TGTGCCAGCAGTTCCCAGGGCCTTATGAACACTGAAGCTTTCTTT. Encoded protein: CASSSQGLMNTEAFF.

The table lists this clone with a count of one. V usage is TRBV3-1 (or the pseudogene TRBV3-2) and J usage is TRBJ2-5; TRBD2 agrees at 14 bases. The V gene end was trimmed by 6 bases and the J gene end by 0 bases; junction bases not matched to a gene: 12. The CDR3 is made up of 19 amino acids. Germline lookup yields CDR1 LGHDT and CDR2 YNNKEL (reference sequence). DNA for the CDR3: TGTGCCAGCAGTCTCGGTGTGGGACTAGCGGGGGCCGACCAAGAGACCCAGTACTTC. Protein product: CASSLGVGLAGADQETQYF.

The chain joins TRBV11-2 to TRBJ1-4; D possibly corresponds to TRBD1 (6 bases). The V and J ends lost 1 base and 1 base respectively, with 10 bases between them. The CDR3 is 16 amino acids. Per the germline V gene, CDR1 is SGHAT and CDR2 is FQNNGV. The CDR3 DNA follows: TGTGCCAGCAGCTTAGCAGGGGTTGTAACTAATGAAAAACTGTTTTTT. Its protein is CASSLAGVVTNEKLFF.

The chain couples TRBV7-6 to TRBJ2-7, with 8 nucleotides matching TRBD2. The CDR3 runs 15 residues. J lost 7 bases, V lost 5 bases, and 13 bases had no gene match. The germline V gene has CDR1 SGHVS and CDR2 FNYEAQ. This CDR3 reads CASSPGLAPISEQYV. The CDR3 nucleotides read TGTGCCAGCAGCCCAGGACTAGCTCCCATTTCGGAGCAGTACGTC.

The chain combines TRBV5-1 with TRBJ2-7, with TRBD1 matching 10 bases. CDR1 and CDR2 from the germline V gene are SGHRS and YFSETQ. The CDR3 has 14 amino acids. V was clipped by 5 bases and J by 4 bases; unmatched bases: 6. The CDR3 sequence: CASSPGTGEYEQYF. The CDR3 nucleotides read TGCGCCAGCAGTCCCGGGACAGGGGAATACGAGCAGTACTTC. Full variable domain (missing parts from reference TRBV5-1 and TRBJ2-7): KAGVTQTPRYLIKTRGQQVTLSCSPISGHRSVSWYQQTPGQGLQFLFEYFSETQRNKGNFPGRFSGRQFSNSRSEMNVSTLELGDSALYLCASSPGTGEYEQYFGPGTRLTVT.

V usage is TRBV7-2 and J usage is TRBJ2-3; 11 bases map to TRBD2. This CDR3 region has 17 residues. V lost 2 bases to trimming and J lost 0 bases; unmatched junction nucleotides: 4. Germline values: CDR1 SGHTA, CDR2 FQGNSA. As DNA, the CDR3 is TGTGCCAGCAGCTTATGGCTAGCGGGAGGTAGCACAGATACGCAGTATTTT. It encodes CASSLWLAGGSTDTQYF.

The chain joins TRBV6-5 to TRBJ1-4; 8 bases align to TRBD1. The CDR3 loop spans 15 amino acids. CDR1 and CDR2 from the germline V gene are MNHEY and SVGAGI. Unmatched junction bases numbered 6, after V lost 5 bases and J lost 4 bases. This CDR3 is CASSRTGGDNEKLFF. The CDR3 DNA is TGTGCCAGCAGTCGCACAGGGGGGGATAATGAAAAACTGTTTTTT.

The chain recombines TRBV11-2 with TRBJ1-2; unclear D gene. V lost 1 base and J lost 4, with 7 bases in between. Germline V gene data show CDR1 as SGHAT and CDR2 as FQNNGV. The CDR3 is 13 residues long. CDR3 nucleotides: TGTGCCAGCAGCTTAGTCCCCGGCTATGGCTACACCTTC. Amino acid sequence: CASSLVPGYGYTF.

The chain is built from TRBV5-1 and TRBJ2-5; TRBD2 matches at 8 bases. Germline-derived CDR1 and CDR2 are SGHRS and YFSETQ. The V and J ends lost 2 bases and 3 bases, in that order; junction bases with no gene match: 0. The CDR3 runs 13 residues. CDR3 sequence reads: CASSLLAEETQYF. The CDR3 DNA sequence: TGCGCCAGCAGCTTACTAGCGGAAGAGACCCAGTACTTC.

This chain joins TRBV24-1 and TRBJ2-1, with TRBD2 matching over 9 bases. Germline CDR1 reads KGHDR; CDR2 reads SFDVKD. This CDR3 comprises 15 residues. The trim removed 6 bases at V and 7 bases at J, leaving 9 bases unmatched. The CDR3 spells CATSLTSGRQNEQFF. The CDR3 DNA sequence: TGTGCCACCAGTCTGACTAGCGGCAGACAAAATGAGCAGTTCTTC.

Only one count was recorded for this clone. J is TRBJ2-3 and V is TRBV15; 10 positions match TRBD2. V gave up 5 bases and J gave up 5 bases; unmatched junction bases: 10. The germline V gene encodes CDR1 LNHNV and CDR2 YYDKDF (reference sequence). This CDR3 has 16 amino acids. The CDR3 coding sequence is TGTGCCACCAGCGCGCGCCTAGCGGGGGCGGGAGATACGCAGTATTTT. Its protein is CATSARLAGAGDTQYF. The variable domain in full, completed from reference TRBV15 and TRBJ2-3, reads DAMVIQNPRYQVTQFGKPVTLSCSQTLNHNVMYWYQQKSSQAPKLLFHYYDKDFNNEADTPDNFQSRRPNTSFCFLDIRSPGLGDTAMYLCATSARLAGAGDTQYFGPGTRLTVL.

This clone was seen a handful of times. The J gene is TRBJ1-3, the V gene TRBV7-6, with D hard to call. V lost 4 bases and J 0 bases, leaving 13 bases between the germline ends. The CDR3 runs to 16 residues. The germline gives CDR1 SGHVS, CDR2 FNYEAQ. CDR3 protein: CASSSPGSDSGNTIYF. In DNA form, the CDR3 reads TGTGCCAGCAGCTCACCCGGGTCGGACTCTGGAAACACCATATATTTT. Supplemented by reference TRBV7-6 and TRBJ1-3, the full variable domain reads GAGVSQSPRYKVTKRGQDVALRCDPISGHVSLYWYRQALGQGPEFLTYFNYEAQQDKSGLPNDRFSAERPEGSISTLTIQRTEQRDSAMYRCASSSPGSDSGNTIYFGEGSWLTVV.

About this clone itself: The sample contains more than one DNA sequence encoding this CDR3. CDR3 nucleotide sequence: TGTGCCAGCAGCTTAGGGGGGGGCGGAACTGAAGCTTTCTTT. Translated: CASSLGGGGTEAFF. The V and J genes are TRBV7-2 and TRBJ1-1, with D possibly matching TRBD1 (6 bases). The CDR3 length is 14 residues. Trimming left V 1 base short and J 5 bases short, with 11 bases between. Germline V gene data show CDR1 as SGHTA and CDR2 as FQGNSA.

This chain uses TRBV15 with TRBJ2-3; the D is unclear. Between the trimmed V and J ends, which lost 0 bases and 5 bases, there was a span of 15 bases. Germline V CDR1 and CDR2: LNHNV, YYDKDF (reference sequence). The CDR3 contains 16 residues. The CDR3 nucleotides read TGTGCCACCAGCAGAGATGCCGCAGGATCAGGAGATACGCAGTATTTT. Translation gives CATSRDAAGSGDTQYF. Variable domain in full (rest from reference TRBV15 and TRBJ2-3): DAMVIQNPRYQVTQFGKPVTLSCSQTLNHNVMYWYQQKSSQAPKLLFHYYDKDFNNEADTPDNFQSRRPNTSFCFLDIRSPGLGDTAMYLCATSRDAAGSGDTQYFGPGTRLTVL.

The chain combines TRBV11-2 with TRBJ1-2, with 9 bases aligning to TRBD1. Trimming removed 5 bases from V and 8 bases from J; junction bases left unmatched: 3. Germline V gene data show CDR1 as SGHAT and CDR2 as FQNNGV. This CDR3 has 12 residues. The CDR3 loop reads CASSRDREGYTF. DNA of the CDR3: TGTGCCAGCAGCCGGGACAGGGAAGGCTACACCTTC.

V usage is TRBV5-5 and J usage is TRBJ1-1; the D gene is possibly TRBD1 (5 bases). The CDR3 is made up of 14 amino acids. CDR1 SGHKS and CDR2 YYEKEE come from the germline V gene (reference sequence). Trimming removed 4 bases at V and 5 bases at J, with 15 bases between. The CDR3 DNA reads TGTGCCAGCAGCAGGCTATTGGGGCAGACTGAAGCTTTCTTT. This sequence encodes CASSRLLGQTEAFF.

The J gene is TRBJ2-6, the V gene TRBV5-1, with 8 bases lining up with TRBD2. CDR1 and CDR2 from the germline V gene are SGHRS and YFSETQ. V lost 0 bases to trimming and J lost 2 bases; unmatched junction nucleotides: 10. The CDR3 runs 19 residues. The CDR3 nucleotides read TGCGCCAGCAGCTTGGGGGTAGCGGGGTTAAGCACTGGGGCCAACGTCCTGACTTTC. Its translation is CASSLGVAGLSTGANVLTF.

Concerning this clone: A junction end diverges from the germline sequence, so it may reflect a read error. The V gene is TRBV15, the J gene TRBJ1-5; 9 bases line up with TRBD1. CDR3 length equals 15 residues. The V gene's germline CDR1 is LNHNV and CDR2 YYDKDF (reference sequence). DNA for the CDR3: TGTGCCACCAGCAGAGGCGAGGGGGGAGGGACAGGGTCCCTTTTT. It is translated as CATSRGEGGGTGSLF.

V gene TRBV7-4 combines with J gene TRBJ2-1, with 13 bases identical to TRBD2. V gave up 2 bases and J gave up 4 bases; unmatched junction bases: 8. This CDR3 spans 18 amino acids. CDR1 SGHVT and CDR2 SQSDAQ come from the germline V gene. CDR3 nucleotides: TGTGCCAGCAGCTTACCTTCACCGGGACTAGCGGGGTACAATGAGCAGTTCTTC. Translating gives CASSLPSPGLAGYNEQFF.